The 26 T cell receptor beta chains below come from one sample, sequenced in a study of cytomegalovirus exposure and HLA in healthy donors listed by TCRdb under 2017. Library prep was done by the immunoSEQ multiplex PCR assay. For the multiplex PCR, a mixture combining 60 forward primers for TCR Vbeta segments and 13 reverse primers for TCR Jbeta segments was used. TCRdb carries this immuneACCESS record with in-frame sequences only. Its versions omit some clonotypes, under half of them owing to an unresolved V gene in the studies checked, with the rest unexplained. A total of around 280,000 clones appear in this sample, 85% to 90% of them only once. In total, the top ten clones hold roughly 2.3% of the sample. Sequencing used PBMCs. These receptors came from a woman under 30 in good health and CMV-seronegative.

This clone came up once. V usage is TRBV9 and J usage is TRBJ2-3; TRBD1 is a possible D gene (6 bases). V was trimmed by 4 bases and J by 2 bases, leaving 14 bases between them. Germline assignment: CDR1 SGDLS and CDR2 YYNGEE. The CDR3 totals 15 residues. The DNA for the CDR3 is TGTGCCAGCAGCCAGGACAGCGCCCTCACAGATACGCAGTATTTT. Translating it yields CASSQDSALTDTQYF.

The chain combines TRBV28 with TRBJ2-3, with 13 bases lining up with TRBD2. There are 19 residues in the CDR3. With 8 bases clipped from V and 2 bases from J, the junction kept 16 bases outside the gene matches. CDR1 MDHEN and CDR2 SYDVKM come from the germline V gene. The CDR3 protein is CASPARTSGSQTDTDTQYF. In nucleotides, the CDR3 is TGTGCCAGCCCCGCCAGGACTAGCGGGAGCCAAACCGACACAGATACGCAGTATTTT.

The DNA for the CDR3 is TGTGCCAGCAGTAAGGGGTATTCACCCCTCCACTTT. This codes for CASSKGYSPLHF. This chain connects TRBV6-1 to TRBJ1-6; D may be TRBD1 (5 bases). V was clipped by 5 bases and J by 8 bases, with 7 bases between them. The CDR3 sequence is 12 residues long. CDR1 is MNHNS, CDR2 SASEGT, per germline.

The chain recombines TRBV19 with TRBJ1-4, with 10 bases aligning to TRBD1. The CDR3 totals 14 residues. Per germline, CDR1 LNHDA and CDR2 SQIVND (reference sequence). V was clipped by 3 bases and J by 5 bases; unmatched bases: 0. The CDR3 protein is CASSMGQGNEKLFF. The CDR3 DNA reads as TGTGCCAGTAGTATGGGACAGGGGAATGAAAAACTGTTTTTT.

This chain joins TRBV27 and TRBJ2-7, with TRBD2 as a possible D gene (6 bases). Germline values: CDR1 MNHEY, CDR2 SMNVEV (reference sequence). V lost 3 bases, J lost 5 bases, and 11 bases lay in between. There are 13 residues in the CDR3. The CDR3, as DNA: TGTGCCAGCAGTTTTTCGGGGGTTGACGAGCAGTACTTC. Its protein product is CASSFSGVDEQYF.

The chain joins TRBV5-1 to TRBJ2-5; TRBD1 matches at 9 bases. The J call is uncertain, as TRBJ2-7 better fits the DNA end. The germline gives CDR1 SGHRS, CDR2 YFSETQ. This CDR3 comprises 19 residues. The CDR3 bases are TGCGCCAGCAGCCTCCTGCCCTTAGGGACAGGGCTGAGCTCCTACGAGCAGTACTTC. It is translated as CASSLLPLGTGLSSYEQYF.

This clone has only a few counts. J is TRBJ1-1 and V is TRBV6-5; the D gene is possibly TRBD1 (5 bases). The germline V gene encodes CDR1 MNHEY and CDR2 SVGAGI. V shed 5 bases and J shed 3 bases, with 10 bases lying between them. The CDR3 is 13 residues long. The CDR3, as DNA: TGTGCCAGCAGTCGCAGGGCCGACACTGAAGCTTTCTTT. This encodes CASSRRADTEAFF.

The V gene is TRBV19, the J gene TRBJ2-5, with TRBD2 as a possible D gene (6 bases). This CDR3 comprises 18 residues. V shed 5 bases and J shed 2 bases, with 24 bases lying between them. The germline V gene has CDR1 LNHDA and CDR2 SQIVND (reference sequence). The CDR3 coding sequence is TGTGCCAGTAGTGCCCGCGGGGCTTTAACCGGGAGTCAAGAGACCCAGTACTTC. It encodes CASSARGALTGSQETQYF.

About this clone itself: Distinct nucleotide sequences in the sample also encode this CDR3. The chain is built from TRBV5-1 and TRBJ2-3; TRBD2 might be the D (5 bases). The V gene lost 0 bases and the J gene lost 4 bases, with 6 bases spanning the gap. The germline V gene encodes CDR1 SGHRS and CDR2 YFSETQ. This CDR3 region has 13 residues. This CDR3 is CASSLEGADTQYF. CDR3 DNA sequence: TGCGCCAGCAGCTTGGAGGGAGCAGATACGCAGTATTTT.

The V gene is TRBV6-5, the J gene TRBJ2-7; 8 bases line up with TRBD1. The CDR3 has 14 residues. Germline CDR1 reads MNHEY; CDR2 reads SVGAGI. Trimming removed 2 bases from V and 6 bases from J; junction bases left unmatched: 6. The CDR3: CASSYPDREGEQYF. In nucleotides, the CDR3 is TGTGCCAGCAGTTACCCGGACAGGGAAGGCGAGCAGTACTTC.

The chain carries TRBV29-1 and TRBJ1-1; TRBD1 matches 7 bases. The CDR3 contains 14 residues. The germline gives CDR1 SQVTM, CDR2 ANQGSEA. Germline trimming cut 7 bases from V and 1 base from J; bases unmatched to any gene: 9. The CDR3 loop reads CSAQRGTENTEAFF. In nucleotides, the CDR3 is TGCAGCGCCCAACGAGGGACAGAGAACACTGAAGCTTTCTTT.

The table lists this clone with a count of one. V usage is TRBV27 and J usage is TRBJ2-7, with a possible D match to TRBD2 (6 bases). The CDR3 consists of 16 residues. The V end was cut by 1 base, the J end by 1 base, with 14 bases between. In germline, CDR1 is MNHEY, CDR2 SMNVEV (reference sequence). The CDR3 loop reads CASSLWGEKSSYEQYF. As DNA, the CDR3 is TGTGCCAGCAGTTTATGGGGGGAAAAATCGTCCTACGAGCAGTACTTC.

The chain joins TRBV30 to TRBJ2-1, with a tentative D call TRBD2 (7 bases). Germline CDR1 reads GTSNPN; CDR2 reads SVGIG (reference sequence). The CDR3 runs 16 residues. Deletions cut 5 bases from V and 0 bases from J, with 17 bases between. CDR3 sequence reads: CAWGGLTGSSYNEQFF. Written as DNA, the CDR3 is TGTGCCTGGGGGGGACTAACAGGGAGCTCCTACAATGAGCAGTTCTTC.

This clone appeared once. The J gene is TRBJ1-1, the V gene TRBV6-5; a possible D gene is TRBD1 (6 bases). The CDR3 is made up of 13 amino acids. The V end was cut by 5 bases, the J end by 8 bases, with 15 bases between. CDR1 is MNHEY, CDR2 SVGAGI, per germline. The CDR3 loop is CASSKRGTGEAFF. The CDR3 bases are TGTGCCAGCAGTAAACGGGGCACAGGGGAAGCTTTCTTT.

The CDR3: CASSYQTGTGGNTIYF. The CDR3 DNA reads TGTGCCAGCAGTTACCAGACCGGGACAGGGGGAAACACCATATATTTT. This chain uses TRBV6-5 with TRBJ1-3; 9 bases fit TRBD1. V shed 2 bases and J 4 bases; nucleotides not matched to a gene: 6. The CDR3 spans 16 residues. In germline, CDR1 is MNHEY, CDR2 SVGAGI.

The chain is built from TRBV5-4 and TRBJ2-3; the match to TRBD2 covers 10 bases. The germline V gene has CDR1 SGHNT and CDR2 YYREEE (reference sequence). The V segment lost 5 bases and the J segment 5 bases; nucleotides outside the gene matches: 8. The CDR3 is 15 amino acids. This chain's CDR3 is CASSQAGGGGDTQYF. CDR3 nucleotides: TGTGCCAGCAGTCAAGCGGGGGGGGGAGGAGATACGCAGTATTTT.

V and J are TRBV6-1 and TRBJ2-7, with 7 bases lining up with TRBD1. The CDR3 is 12 residues long. Germline loops: CDR1 MNHNS, CDR2 SASEGT. The J segment lost 2 bases and the V segment lost 10 bases, leaving 5 bases of the junction unmatched. Written as DNA, the CDR3 is TGTGCCACAGTAGGGGGCCCCTACGAGCAGTACTTC. It translates to CATVGGPYEQYF.

This chain joins TRBV7-8 and TRBJ1-3; no clear D. The length of the CDR3 is 14 residues. V lost 2 bases, J lost 3 bases, and 8 bases lay in between. Germline V gives CDR1 SGHVS, CDR2 FQNEAQ. CDR3 in DNA: TGTGCCAGCAGCTTAAGTCGTAGTGGAAACACCATATATTTT. Its protein is CASSLSRSGNTIYF.

The chain uses TRBV10-3 and TRBJ2-1; 7 bases map to TRBD1. This CDR3 spans 14 amino acids. Germline CDR1 is ENHRY and CDR2 is SYGVKD. Trimming removed 4 bases from V and 8 bases from J; junction bases left unmatched: 8. CDR3 protein: CAISALRDSYEQFF. For the CDR3, the DNA is TGTGCCATCAGTGCCCTCCGGGACAGCTATGAGCAGTTCTTC.

The chain joins TRBV18 to TRBJ1-2; the D gene is possibly TRBD1 (6 bases). The CDR3 runs to 13 residues. Trimming removed 3 bases from V and 6 bases from J, with 11 bases in between. The germline CDR1 and CDR2 sequences are KGHSH and LQKENI. CDR3 loop: CASSPDRLNGYTF. CDR3 bases: TGTGCCAGCTCACCGGACAGATTAAATGGCTACACCTTC. The variable domain in full, completed from reference TRBV18 and TRBJ1-2, reads NAGVMQNPRHLVRRRGQEARLRCSPMKGHSHVYWYRQLPEEGLKFMVYLQKENIIDESGMPKERFSAEFPKEGPSILRIQQVVRGDSAAYFCASSPDRLNGYTFGSGTRLTVV.

V usage is TRBV5-6 and J usage is TRBJ1-5, with a tentative D call TRBD1 (5 bases). This CDR3 region has 13 residues. V lost 3 bases and J lost 10, with 14 bases in between. Germline V lookup: CDR1 SGHDT, CDR2 YYEEEE. CDR3 sequence (DNA): TGTGCCAGCAGCTCCCAGGGTTTACAACCCCAGCATTTT. This encodes CASSSQGLQPQHF.

This chain connects TRBV12-5 to TRBJ1-2; 8 bases fit TRBD1. J lost 8 bases, V lost 1 base, and 12 bases had no gene match. CDR3 length: 16 residues. CDR1 is LGHNT, CDR2 FRNRAP, per germline. CDR3 nucleotide sequence: TGTGCTAGTGGTTTGGACGACAGGGGCCGGGCGGAAGGCTACACCTTC. This translates into CASGLDDRGRAEGYTF.

V is TRBV7-8 and J is TRBJ1-6; D call uncertain. V lost 0 bases and J 14 bases, leaving 14 bases between the germline ends. Per the germline V gene, CDR1 is SGHVS and CDR2 is FQNEAQ. The CDR3 consists of 14 residues. The CDR3 sequence is CASSLASVVRSLHF. Here the CDR3 DNA reads TGTGCCAGCAGCTTAGCGTCGGTGGTTCGGTCCCTCCACTTT.

The chain employs TRBV4-1 and TRBJ1-4; TRBD1 aligns across 10 bases. V lost 4 bases and J lost 6; bases outside the gene matches: 5. CDR1 MGHRA and CDR2 YSYEKL come from the germline V gene. This CDR3 is built from 15 residues. The CDR3 region has the DNA TGCGCCAGCAGCCCCCGGACAGGGGGACATGAAAAACTGTTTTTT. Its protein product is CASSPRTGGHEKLFF.

The chain has TRBV5-1 and TRBJ1-1, with D possibly matching TRBD1 (5 bases). The ends were cut back, 3 bases at V and 5 bases at J, with 14 bases in the middle. This CDR3 spans 14 amino acids. Per the germline V gene, CDR1 is SGHRS and CDR2 is YFSETQ. The CDR3 loop is CASSSQGTRTEAFF. For the CDR3, the DNA is TGCGCCAGCAGCTCCCAGGGTACTCGGACTGAAGCTTTCTTT.

V is TRBV19 and J is TRBJ1-3; D might be TRBD1 (5 bases). Germline V gives CDR1 LNHDA, CDR2 SQIVND (reference sequence). CDR3 length: 16 residues. The V end was cut by 8 bases, the J end by 0 bases, with 17 bases between. The CDR3 reads CASSKIQGLSGNTIYF. In nucleotides, the CDR3 is TGTGCCAGTTCAAAAATTCAGGGACTCTCTGGAAACACCATATATTTT.